This TCR beta chain was sequenced in a study of CD8+CD57+ T cells in acquired aplastic anemia. Study-level results: Overlap between patients and controls comprised roughly 30 CD8+ CDR3 sequences.

This clonotype was observed many times. Its antigen is not known. This CDR3 is 13 amino acids long. Germline V gene lookup returns CDR1 MNHEY and CDR2 SMNVEV (reference sequence). V was pared by 2 bases and J by 8 bases, with 2 bases of the junction left unmatched. Sequencing was done on patients that had shown CD8+CD57+ cell expansion by flow cytometry. With no exception, the patients had severe acquired aplastic anemia. Profiling that covered TCR beta VDJ and CDR3 relied on genomic DNA as its template. MiXCR was run by TCRdb on the reads, yielding one entry per CDR3 protein. Here the sample spans under 350,000 distinct CDR3 sequences, approximately 57% being singletons.

The chain links TRBV27 to TRBJ2-1, with 8 bases lining up with TRBD1. The sequence was collected from a human donor with aplastic anemia. Sample: sorted CD4+, CD8+, or CD8+CD57+ T cells (not recorded which) from PBMCs. In DNA form, the CDR3 reads TGTGCCAGCAGTTTACAGGGGGCTCATGAGCAGTTCTTC. This codes for CASSLQGAHEQFF.